The 15 T cell receptor beta chains presented below share a single source sample, sequenced in a study of response to subunit inactivated influenza vaccine. One entry per CDR3 protein, called by TCRdb with MiXCR from the RT-PCR reads. The repertoire holds fewer than 650,000 distinct CDR3 sequences, with approximately 12% as singletons. The material was PBMCs from blood, obtained 40 to 50 days after vaccination. The receptors here all came from a man over 45 who received an inactivated influenza vaccine.

A word on this clonotype: An end of the junction does not agree with germline; a read error may underlie this. The J gene is TRBJ2-1, the V gene TRBV6-6; 7 bases are a match to TRBD1. The length of the CDR3 is 13 residues. Germline V gene data show CDR1 as MNHNY and CDR2 as SVGAGI (reference sequence). In DNA form, the CDR3 reads TGTGCCAGCGCCGACAGGGTATACAGTGAGCAGTTCTTC. It encodes CASADRVYSEQFF.

This chain links TRBV20-1 with TRBJ1-5; D gene unclear. V was clipped by 5 bases and J by 0 bases, with 8 bases between them. Germline CDR1 reads DFQATT; CDR2 reads SNEGSKA (reference sequence). The CDR3 sequence is 13 residues long. CDR3 bases: TGCAGTGCTCGAAGGGATAGCAATCAGCCCCAGCATTTT. Its translation: CSARRDSNQPQHF.

Ten or more counts support this clonotype. In DNA form, the CDR3 reads TGTGCCAGCAGTTTTTTTGGGGGTGCCCAAGAGACCCAGTACTTC. Amino acid sequence: CASSFFGGAQETQYF. This chain connects TRBV12-3 or TRBV12-4 to TRBJ2-5, with D perhaps given as TRBD1 or TRBD2 (5 bases each). The CDR3 loop spans 15 amino acids. The V end was cut by 3 bases, the J end by 1 base, with 12 bases between.

This clonotype was counted many times. This sequence joins TRBV12-3 or TRBV12-4 and TRBJ2-5; the D call may be TRBD1 or TRBD2 (6 bases each). This CDR3 is 15 amino acids long. The V and J ends lost 5 bases and 2 bases respectively, with 15 bases between them. The CDR3 loop reads CASSPTLGGQETQYF. CDR3 nucleotide sequence: TGTGCCAGCAGTCCAACCCTAGGGGGGCAAGAGACCCAGTACTTC.

The CDR3 coding sequence is TGTGCCAGCAGCTTACAGGCCTATAATTCACCCCTCCACTTT. It yields the protein CASSLQAYNSPLHF. The chain links TRBV7-2 to TRBJ1-6, with D uncertain. This CDR3 comprises 14 residues. Germline V gene lookup returns CDR1 SGHTA and CDR2 FQGNSA. V was trimmed by 2 bases and J by 2 bases, leaving 4 bases between them.

This rearrangement joins TRBV9 to TRBJ2-7, with D tentatively TRBD1 or TRBD2 (5 bases each). The CDR3 loop spans 13 amino acids. Germline V gene lookup returns CDR1 SGDLS and CDR2 YYNGEE. V was pared by 2 bases and J by 6 bases, with 12 bases between. The CDR3 spells CASSVMPGTEQYF. The CDR3 nucleotides read TGTGCCAGCAGCGTCATGCCAGGGACCGAGCAGTACTTC.

This clonotype showed up just a few times. The junction shows a germline mismatch at one end, possibly a read error. This chain connects TRBV5-1 to TRBJ2-7; 10 positions agree with TRBD1. Germline values: CDR1 SGHRS, CDR2 YFSETQ. This CDR3 comprises 14 residues. CDR3 coding DNA: TGTGCCAGCAGCGGAGGGACAGGGGCCTACGAGCAGTACTTC. Translating it yields CASSGGTGAYEQYF.

This clonotype was seen ten or more times. The chain has TRBV6-1 and TRBJ1-3; D remains ambiguous. Germline V CDR1 and CDR2: MNHNS, SASEGT. This CDR3 has 17 residues. Trimming removed 5 bases at V and 7 bases at J, with 24 bases between. CDR3 amino acids: CASSPLWTTEIGNTIYF. Here the CDR3 DNA reads TGTGCCAGCAGTCCCTTGTGGACCACTGAAATTGGGAACACCATATATTTT.

The chain employs TRBV5-1 and TRBJ2-6, with D possibly being TRBD1 (6 bases). With 2 bases removed from V and 2 bases from J, the gap between germline ends came to 11 bases. Germline assignment: CDR1 SGHRS and CDR2 YFSETQ. The CDR3 length is 16 residues. The CDR3 loop reads CASSLMGAPGANVLTF. CDR3 DNA sequence: TGCGCCAGCAGCTTAATGGGGGCACCTGGGGCCAACGTCCTGACTTTC.

This clonotype appeared many times. V and J are TRBV29-1 and TRBJ2-1; TRBD2 aligns across 9 bases. CDR3 length: 12 residues. V was pared by 6 bases and J by 7 bases, with 4 bases of the junction left unmatched. Germline V gives CDR1 SQVTM, CDR2 ANQGSEA. CDR3 coding DNA: TGCAGCGTGACTAGCGGCTCGAATGAGCAGTTCTTC. As protein: CSVTSGSNEQFF.

This clonotype has only a few counts. The chain has TRBV7-2 and TRBJ2-5; 13 positions match TRBD2. The V gene end was trimmed by 3 bases and the J gene end by 5 bases; junction bases not matched to a gene: 6. Germline V gene data show CDR1 as SGHTA and CDR2 as FQGNSA. This CDR3 has 16 amino acids. The CDR3 nucleotides read TGTGCCAGCAGCTTCGTACTAGCGGGGGGGCTCGAGACCCAGTACTTC. Protein sequence: CASSFVLAGGLETQYF.

The chain has TRBV20-1 and TRBJ2-3, with no clear D. In germline, CDR1 is DFQATT, CDR2 SNEGSKA (reference sequence). V lost 5 bases and J lost 4, with 16 bases in between. This CDR3 has 14 amino acids. The CDR3 DNA reads as TGCAGTGCTCAATCACTGACCGGCGCAGATACGCAGTATTTT. This gives the protein CSAQSLTGADTQYF.

This clonotype was found a few times. The V and J genes are TRBV9 and TRBJ2-5; weak D call: TRBD1 (5 bases). CDR1 SGDLS and CDR2 YYNGEE come from the germline V gene. Trimming removed 0 bases at V and 7 bases at J, with 16 bases between. The CDR3 loop spans 15 amino acids. In nucleotides, the CDR3 is TGTGCCAGCAGCGTAGATCAAGGACGGACACGGACCCAGTACTTC. Translation gives CASSVDQGRTRTQYF.

V usage is TRBV21-1 and J usage is TRBJ2-7; the D call in the table, TRBD1, was not verified against the DNA. TRBV21-1 is annotated as a pseudogene. The CDR3 consists of 13 residues. CDR3 amino acids: CASSPMTVYEQYF. DNA of the CDR3: TGTGCCAGCAGCCCAATGACAGTCTACGAGCAGTACTTC.

The table lists this clonotype with a count of one. V gene TRBV7-3 combines with J gene TRBJ2-7, with a weak D call TRBD2 (5 bases). The germline V gene has CDR1 SGHTA and CDR2 FQGTGA. The germline V and J ends were trimmed by 4 bases and 6 bases, with 13 bases remaining between them. The CDR3 has 13 amino acids. The CDR3 DNA reads TGTGCCAGCAGCTCCACGGGGATGGGCGAGCAGTACTTC. It yields the protein CASSSTGMGEQYF.